The subject of this entry is one T cell receptor beta chain. Its target antigen remains unknown. This CDR3 fails to terminate in the conserved phenylalanine or tryptophan, so it likely reflects a read error. The data were taken from a study of T cell repertoires and leukemia-associated antigens (dated by TCRdb to the late 2010s). About the full investigation: Each sample yielded about 5.1 to 7 million read pairs and about 3.3 to 5.0 million effective reads, approximately 15 million effective reads overall. In vitro peptide stimulation of healthy T cells was used with the aim of identifying the antigen recognized by a TCR Vbeta21 clone previously found in CML patients. The research as a whole found: Across the four groups, there were no significant differences in the numbers of Vbeta genes (approximately 58), Jbeta genes (roughly 13), VDJ rearrangements, or unique CDR3s. The antigen specificity and function of the expanded clones were not directly tested, and further investigation of both was required.

As a first step, CD3+ T cells were rested overnight at 2.5 million cells/mL in RPMI 1640 lacking fetal bovine serum. MACS immunomagnetic beads were used, per the manufacturer's instructions, to isolate CD3+ T cells from PBMCs. For this chain, trimming is 2 bases at the V end and 2 bases at the J end, and the number of junction bases without a gene match is 5. The germline V gene supplies CDR1 MNHEY and CDR2 SVGAGI. The CDR3 length equals 16 residues, ends included. Just CDR3 DNA is preserved here, 48 bases in frame from base 1. Total RNA was extracted from the cultured T cells using TRIzol reagent. 5' rapid amplification of cDNA ends (5'RACE) was used to amplify TCRbeta libraries from RNA. Before sequencing, Qubit, an Agilent instrument, and quantitative PCR were used to check library concentration and integrity. A commercial service provider sequenced the qualified libraries on Illumina HiSeq or MiSeq. The source study handled its data this way. TCR sequences in each sample were identified with MiXCR version 1.8.2. Qualified clones required a CDR3 longer than four amino acids, an in-frame nucleotide length, and no stop codon. A read containing the complete CDR3 structure was defined as an effective read. RT-PCR with 24 Vbeta primers, GeneScan spectratyping, and Sanger sequencing were used to validate the expanded clones. TCRdb reworked the public reads: Q25 trimming with fastp, MiXCR clone assembly, productive beta chains retained. When rows share a CDR3 protein, they turn into one entry using the most common DNA and genes. The V and J calls here are based on TCRdb, not the publication. The sample records 9,500 to 15,000 distinct CDR3 sequences, just over 40% of which are singletons. The ten biggest clones cover less than 40% of the sample.

The chain links TRBV6-5 with TRBJ2-3; the central 9 bases match TRBD1. This sequence originates from a female donor in good health. The sequenced sample consisted of CD3+ T cells sorted from blood and cultured. This receptor carries the CDR3 CASSYGTGITTDTQYS. The DNA sequence is as follows: TGTGCCAGCAGTTACGGGACAGGGATAACCACAGATACGCAGTATTCC.